A selection of T cell receptor beta chains follows, all from one sample in a study of early T cells in non-severe SARS-CoV-2 infection. TCRdb used MiXCR to reprocess the 5' RACE reads, holding one entry per CDR3 protein. The sample includes roughly 93,000 distinct CDR3 sequences, 9.5% to 12% seen only once; the top ten take around 5.1%. Sample: whole blood. The receptor set was obtained from an adult who was a healthcare worker with PCR-confirmed SARS-CoV-2 infection or an uninfected control (not recorded which). Each CDR3 is given with its conserved first and last residue. The D gene is left open where the match is weak. Clone size is shown for a subset of rows, as once, few, many or a class of expanded clone.

J gene: TRBJ2-2
clone size: few
V gene: TRBV7-3
D gene: TRBD2
CDR3 DNA: TGTGCCAGCGCCATCGGCGGGGGAAACACCGGGGAGCTGTTTTTT
CDR3 protein: CASAIGGGNTGELFF

J gene: TRBJ1-5
clone size: .
V gene: TRBV12-3/TRBV12-4
D gene: .
CDR3 DNA: TGTGCCAGCAGTTTCGGGCTGGGACATCAGCCCCAGCATTTT
CDR3 protein: CASSFGLGHQPQHF

J gene: TRBJ2-5
clone size: few
V gene: TRBV7-9
D gene: TRBD2
CDR3 DNA: TGTGCCAGCAGCCCCCTCAGTAATAGCGGGACAGAGACCCAGTACTTC
CDR3 protein: CASSPLSNSGTETQYF

J gene: TRBJ2-7
clone size: many
V gene: TRBV28
D gene: .
CDR3 DNA: TGTGCCAGCAGCCTTAACTACGAGCAGTACTTC
CDR3 protein: CASSLNYEQYF

J gene: TRBJ1-2
clone size: .
V gene: TRBV6-6
D gene: .
CDR3 DNA: TGTGCCAGCACCCCCGGAGGGGGCTACACCTTC
CDR3 protein: CASTPGGGYTF

J gene: TRBJ1-2
clone size: few
V gene: TRBV30
D gene: .
CDR3 DNA: TGTGCCTGGAGGACACGGACAGCTCTCTATGGCTACACCTTC
CDR3 protein: CAWRTRTALYGYTF

J gene: TRBJ2-1
clone size: many
V gene: TRBV11-3
D gene: .
CDR3 DNA: TGTGCCAGCAGCTTAGGGGGCTTTGCGGGTAACAATGAGCAGTTCTTC
CDR3 protein: CASSLGGFAGNNEQFF

J gene: TRBJ2-1
clone size: many
V gene: TRBV28
D gene: .
CDR3 DNA: TGTGCCAGCACCTCCTGGAACAATGAGCAGTTCTTC
CDR3 protein: CASTSWNNEQFF

J gene: TRBJ1-1
clone size: .
V gene: TRBV4-1
D gene: .
CDR3 DNA: TGCGCCAGCAGCCATGTGGCTGGTGAAGCTTTCTTT
CDR3 protein: CASSHVAGEAFF

J gene: TRBJ2-7
clone size: .
V gene: TRBV4-1
D gene: TRBD2
CDR3 DNA: TGCGCCAGCAGCCAAGAAGGTTCTAGCGGGGCAAAGGCCTACGAGCAGTACTTC
CDR3 protein: CASSQEGSSGAKAYEQYF

J gene: TRBJ1-1
clone size: many
V gene: TRBV6-6
D gene: .
CDR3 DNA: TGTGCCAGCGGTCTGGAGGCTTTCTTT
CDR3 protein: CASGLEAFF

J gene: TRBJ1-4
clone size: .
V gene: TRBV30
D gene: .
CDR3 DNA: TGTGCCTGGAATGAAAGGGCCAGGGGTGTCGAAAAACTGTTTTTT
CDR3 protein: CAWNERARGVEKLFF

J gene: TRBJ2-3
clone size: .
V gene: TRBV3-1
D gene: .
CDR3 DNA: TGTGCCAGCAGCCCGGACTTGCAGGATACGCAGTATTTT
CDR3 protein: CASSPDLQDTQYF

J gene: TRBJ2-7
clone size: many
V gene: TRBV4-1
D gene: .
CDR3 DNA: TGCGCCAGCAGCCATGTGGGTTCCTACGAGCAGTACTTC
CDR3 protein: CASSHVGSYEQYF

J gene: TRBJ2-1
clone size: few
V gene: TRBV28
D gene: TRBD2
CDR3 DNA: TGTGCCAGCAGTTTACTAGCGGGAGGGGTTAATGAGCAGTTCTTC
CDR3 protein: CASSLLAGGVNEQFF

J gene: TRBJ2-3
clone size: .
V gene: TRBV20-1
D gene: .
CDR3 DNA: TGCAGTGCTAGAGCCCCGAGCTTTGATACGCAGTATTTT
CDR3 protein: CSARAPSFDTQYF

J gene: TRBJ2-7
clone size: .
V gene: TRBV19
D gene: .
CDR3 DNA: TGTGCCAGTAGTATATCTGGGTACTCCTACGAGCAGTACTTC
CDR3 protein: CASSISGYSYEQYF

J gene: TRBJ1-2
clone size: few
V gene: TRBV29-1
D gene: .
CDR3 DNA: TGCAGCGTTGAAGACAATAACTATGGCTACACCTTC
CDR3 protein: CSVEDNNYGYTF

J gene: TRBJ1-4
clone size: few
V gene: TRBV6-5
D gene: .
CDR3 DNA: TGTGCCAGCAGAAGGGTTAGCACTAATGAAAAACTGTTTTTT
CDR3 protein: CASRRVSTNEKLFF

J gene: TRBJ2-1
clone size: many
V gene: TRBV29-1
D gene: .
CDR3 DNA: TGCAGCGTTGGACCGGGTTTCGACAATGAGCAGTTCTTC
CDR3 protein: CSVGPGFDNEQFF

J gene: TRBJ1-3
clone size: few
V gene: TRBV3-1
D gene: TRBD1
CDR3 DNA: TGTGCCAGCAGCCAAAGGAGAGGCAGGGGGCCAGGAAACACCATATATTTT
CDR3 protein: CASSQRRGRGPGNTIYF

J gene: TRBJ2-1
clone size: .
V gene: TRBV2
D gene: .
CDR3 DNA: TGTGCCAGCAGTGAAGGGCACTCGTTAACGTACAATGAGCAGTTCTTC
CDR3 protein: CASSEGHSLTYNEQFF

J gene: TRBJ1-1
clone size: .
V gene: TRBV12-3/TRBV12-4
D gene: TRBD1
CDR3 DNA: TGTGCCAGCAGTTTAAGGGGGCTGGATTACACTGAAGCTTTCTTT
CDR3 protein: CASSLRGLDYTEAFF

J gene: TRBJ1-1
clone size: few
V gene: TRBV3-1
D gene: .
CDR3 DNA: TGTGCCAGCAGCCAGGGACGGATAACAACTGAAGCTTTCTTT
CDR3 protein: CASSQGRITTEAFF

J gene: TRBJ2-7
clone size: few
V gene: TRBV28
D gene: .
CDR3 DNA: TGTGCCAGCGGGAGATACGAGCAGTACTTC
CDR3 protein: CASGRYEQYF

J gene: TRBJ1-1
clone size: many
V gene: TRBV27
D gene: TRBD1
CDR3 DNA: TGTGCCAGCAGTTTTGAGAGGACAGGTATTACTGAAGCTTTCTTT
CDR3 protein: CASSFERTGITEAFF

J gene: TRBJ2-3
clone size: few
V gene: TRBV18
D gene: TRBD2
CDR3 DNA: TGTGCCAGCTCACCACCGCGACTAGCGGGAGGGACAGATACGCAGTATTTT
CDR3 protein: CASSPPRLAGGTDTQYF

J gene: TRBJ2-3
clone size: .
V gene: TRBV6-5
D gene: TRBD2
CDR3 DNA: TGTGCCAGCAGACCGGGACTAGGGATTTCTGCAGATACGCAGTATTTT
CDR3 protein: CASRPGLGISADTQYF

J gene: TRBJ2-2
clone size: many
V gene: TRBV7-2
D gene: TRBD2
CDR3 DNA: TGTGCCAGCAGCTTAGGGCTAGCGGCAAACACCGGGGAGCTGTTTTTT
CDR3 protein: CASSLGLAANTGELFF

J gene: TRBJ1-2
clone size: few
V gene: TRBV25-1
D gene: .
CDR3 DNA: TGTGCCAGCACTCGGGGGCATGGCTACACCTTC
CDR3 protein: CASTRGHGYTF

J gene: TRBJ2-1
clone size: .
V gene: TRBV7-9
D gene: TRBD1
CDR3 DNA: TGTGCCAGCAGCGAACAGGGGGAGCCCTACAATGAGCAGTTCTTC
CDR3 protein: CASSEQGEPYNEQFF

J gene: TRBJ2-7
clone size: .
V gene: TRBV5-1
D gene: .
CDR3 DNA: TGCGCCAGCAGCTTGGTCTCCGCGACAGGTTCCGAGCAGTACTTC
CDR3 protein: CASSLVSATGSEQYF

J gene: TRBJ1-1
clone size: .
V gene: TRBV7-9
D gene: .
CDR3 DNA: TGTGCCAGCAGCTTATCACAGCAGACCACTGAAGCTTTCTTT
CDR3 protein: CASSLSQQTTEAFF

J gene: TRBJ1-1
clone size: .
V gene: TRBV12-3/TRBV12-4
D gene: .
CDR3 DNA: TGTGCCAGCAGAAGCTATTTCGGACAGAGACCGAACACTGAAGCTTTCTTT
CDR3 protein: CASRSYFGQRPNTEAFF

J gene: TRBJ2-3
clone size: .
V gene: TRBV2
D gene: TRBD2
CDR3 DNA: TGTGCCAGCAGTGAAGATAGTATTCTAGCGGGGGTTTCCCAACCAGATACGCAGTATTTT
CDR3 protein: CASSEDSILAGVSQPDTQYF

J gene: TRBJ2-2
clone size: few
V gene: TRBV20-1
D gene: TRBD1
CDR3 DNA: TGCAGTGCTCGCCCCGGGACAGGGGGCACCGGGGAGCTGTTTTTT
CDR3 protein: CSARPGTGGTGELFF

J gene: TRBJ1-4
clone size: many
V gene: TRBV29-1
D gene: .
CDR3 DNA: TGCAGCGTTGCGGGAGAAAAACTGTTTTTT
CDR3 protein: CSVAGEKLFF

J gene: TRBJ1-1
clone size: few
V gene: TRBV7-9
D gene: .
CDR3 DNA: TGTGCCAGCAGCGGGAGGGTAACTGAAGCTTTCTTT
CDR3 protein: CASSGRVTEAFF

J gene: TRBJ2-3
clone size: .
V gene: TRBV29-1
D gene: .
CDR3 DNA: TGCAGCGTTGGAGAGGGGATAGATACGCAGTATTTT
CDR3 protein: CSVGEGIDTQYF

J gene: TRBJ1-2
clone size: .
V gene: TRBV24-1
D gene: .
CDR3 DNA: TGTGCCACCAGCGCGAAAGGGGGCTACACCTTC
CDR3 protein: CATSAKGGYTF

J gene: TRBJ2-1
clone size: few
V gene: TRBV10-3
D gene: TRBD1
CDR3 DNA: TGTGCCATACAACAGGGGGTAGGCAATGAGCAGTTCTTC
CDR3 protein: CAIQQGVGNEQFF

J gene: TRBJ1-5
clone size: few
V gene: TRBV7-9
D gene: TRBD1
CDR3 DNA: TGTGCCAGCAGCTTAGCCGGGACAGGGGATCAGCCCCAGCATTTT
CDR3 protein: CASSLAGTGDQPQHF

J gene: TRBJ2-3
clone size: many
V gene: TRBV2
D gene: .
CDR3 DNA: TGTGCCAGCAGTCCTGACGGGACCAGCACAGATACGCAGTATTTT
CDR3 protein: CASSPDGTSTDTQYF

J gene: TRBJ1-2
clone size: many
V gene: TRBV7-2
D gene: .
CDR3 DNA: TGTGCCAGCAGGCCCGACAGTACAATTAACTATGGCTACACCTTC
CDR3 protein: CASRPDSTINYGYTF

J gene: TRBJ1-5
clone size: few
V gene: TRBV5-1
D gene: .
CDR3 DNA: TGCGCCAGCAGCTCAGGGTTGGATCAGCCCCAGCATTTT
CDR3 protein: CASSSGLDQPQHF

J gene: TRBJ2-1
clone size: few
V gene: TRBV20-1
D gene: .
CDR3 DNA: TGCAGTGCTAGAGATGGGTATGAGCAGTTCTTC
CDR3 protein: CSARDGYEQFF

J gene: TRBJ1-6
clone size: many
V gene: TRBV9
D gene: .
CDR3 DNA: TGTGCCAGCAGCGTGAATGATTTGGATTCACCCCTCCACTTT
CDR3 protein: CASSVNDLDSPLHF

J gene: TRBJ2-3
clone size: few
V gene: TRBV7-2
D gene: TRBD2
CDR3 DNA: TGTGCCAGCAGCTCACACACTAGCGCCACAGATACGCAGTATTTT
CDR3 protein: CASSSHTSATDTQYF